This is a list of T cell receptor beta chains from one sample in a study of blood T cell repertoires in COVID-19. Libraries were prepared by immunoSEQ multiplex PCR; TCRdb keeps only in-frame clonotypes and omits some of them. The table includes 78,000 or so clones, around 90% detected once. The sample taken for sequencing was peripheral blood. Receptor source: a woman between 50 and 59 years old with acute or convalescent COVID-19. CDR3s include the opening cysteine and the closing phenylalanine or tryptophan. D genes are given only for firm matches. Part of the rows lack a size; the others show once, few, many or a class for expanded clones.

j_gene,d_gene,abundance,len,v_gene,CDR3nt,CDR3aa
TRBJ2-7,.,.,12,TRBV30,TGTGCCTGGAGCGATGCAGGGAACGAACAGTACTTC,CAWSDAGNEQYF
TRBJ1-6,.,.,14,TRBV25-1,TGTGCCAGCAGTGAACAGGGCATAAATTCACCCCTCCACTTT,CASSEQGINSPLHF
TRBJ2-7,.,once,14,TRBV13,TGTGCCAGCAGCTTAGGACTAGTAAGCTACGAGCAGTACTTC,CASSLGLVSYEQYF
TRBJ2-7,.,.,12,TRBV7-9,TGTGCCAGCAGCTTAACCGGGGACGAGCAGTACTTC,CASSLTGDEQYF
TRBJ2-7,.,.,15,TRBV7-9,TGTGCCAGCAGCTTATATGAGGGTAGGAGCCACGAGCAGTACTTC,CASSLYEGRSHEQYF
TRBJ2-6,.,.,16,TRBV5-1,TGCGCCAGCAGCTTCTCAGGGAATTCCGGGGCCAACGTCCTGACTTTC,CASSFSGNSGANVLTF
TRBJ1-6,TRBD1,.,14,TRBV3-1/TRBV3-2,TGTGCCAGCAGCCAAGGACAGGGGAGTGCACCCCTCCACTTT,CASSQGQGSAPLHF
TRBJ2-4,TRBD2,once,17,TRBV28,TGTGCCAGCAGTTTGGTTTCGGCGGGAGGGTCCAAAAACATTCAGTACTTC,CASSLVSAGGSKNIQYF
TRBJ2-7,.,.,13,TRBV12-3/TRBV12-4,TGTGCCAGCAGTTTACCAGGGGCCTACGAGCAGTACTTC,CASSLPGAYEQYF
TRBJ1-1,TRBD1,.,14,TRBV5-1,TGCGCCAGCAGCTACAAGACAGGGGACACTGAAGCTTTCTTT,CASSYKTGDTEAFF
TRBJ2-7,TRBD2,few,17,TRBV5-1,TGCGCCAGCAGCTTACTTAGCGGGGGAATGAGCTCCTACGAGCAGTACTTC,CASSLLSGGMSSYEQYF
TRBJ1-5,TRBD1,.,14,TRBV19,TGTGCCAGTAGTGGAAGAGGGGGCACGCAGCCCCAGCATTTT,CASSGRGGTQPQHF
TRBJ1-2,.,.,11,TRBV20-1,TGCAGTGCTACGCTAAGCTATGGCTACACCTTC,CSATLSYGYTF
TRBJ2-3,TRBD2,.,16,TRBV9,TGTGCCAGCAGCCCCCTTAGCGGGGGAAACACAGATACGCAGTATTTT,CASSPLSGGNTDTQYF
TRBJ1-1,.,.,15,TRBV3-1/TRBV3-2,TGTGCCAGCAGCCCCCCGGGTCGGGGGAGCACTGAAGCTTTCTTT,CASSPPGRGSTEAFF
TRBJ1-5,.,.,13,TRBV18,TGTGCCAGCTCCCCTACCGGGTTGGAGCCCCAGCATTTT,CASSPTGLEPQHF
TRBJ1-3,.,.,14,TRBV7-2,TGTGCCAGCAGCTTCGACAGGAGAAGAAACACCATATATTTT,CASSFDRRRNTIYF
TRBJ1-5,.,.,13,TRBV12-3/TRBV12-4,TGTGCCAGCAAAGCAGGGAGCAATCAGCCCCAGCATTTT,CASKAGSNQPQHF
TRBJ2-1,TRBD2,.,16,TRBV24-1,TGTGCCACCAGTGAGCACACTAGCGGGAGTAAGAATGAGCAGTTCTTC,CATSEHTSGSKNEQFF
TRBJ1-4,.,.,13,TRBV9,TGTGCCAGCAGCCCCCGGCCGGGGGAAAAACTGTTTTTT,CASSPRPGEKLFF
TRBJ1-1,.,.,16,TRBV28,TGTGCCAGCAGTTTATTGGGGGCGCTTATTGACACTGAAGCTTTCTTT,CASSLLGALIDTEAFF
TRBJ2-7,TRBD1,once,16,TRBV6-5,TGTGCCAGCAGTTACTATGGGACAGTCAGCTCCTACGAGCAGTACTTC,CASSYYGTVSSYEQYF
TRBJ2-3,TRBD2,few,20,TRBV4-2,TGTGCCAGCAGCCAGGAAACTAGCGGGAGATATTCTCTGGCAGGGGATACGCAGTATTTT,CASSQETSGRYSLAGDTQYF
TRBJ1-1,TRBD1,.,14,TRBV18,TGTGCCAGCTCAGCGGACAGGGGGCTTACTGAAGCTTTCTTT,CASSADRGLTEAFF
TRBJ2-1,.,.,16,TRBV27,TGTGCCAGCAGCCACCGCCAGGGGTTCCCCTACAATGAGCAGTTCTTC,CASSHRQGFPYNEQFF
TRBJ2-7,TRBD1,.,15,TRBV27,TGTGCCAGCAGTTTATCGCAGGGGGCTATCTACGAGCAGTACTTC,CASSLSQGAIYEQYF
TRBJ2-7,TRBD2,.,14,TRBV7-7,TGTGCTAGCAGCCCCGGGACTAGCGGTGGGGAGCAGTACTTC,CASSPGTSGGEQYF
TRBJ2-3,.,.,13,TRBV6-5,TGTGCCAGCAGATTACAGGGCACAGATACGCAGTATTTT,CASRLQGTDTQYF
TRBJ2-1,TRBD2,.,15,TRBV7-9,TGTGCCAGCGAAGCCGGACTAGCGGGAGTGGGTGAGCAGTTCTTC,CASEAGLAGVGEQFF
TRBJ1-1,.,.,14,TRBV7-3,TGTGCCAGCAGCTTACAGGGGATGAACACTGAAGCTTTCTTT,CASSLQGMNTEAFF
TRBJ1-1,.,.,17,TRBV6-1,TGTGCCAGCAGTGAACCCGGACAGTACATCATGAACACTGAAGCTTTCTTT,CASSEPGQYIMNTEAFF
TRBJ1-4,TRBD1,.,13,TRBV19,TGTGCCAGCCGGGACAGGGGTAATGAAAAACTGTTTTTT,CASRDRGNEKLFF
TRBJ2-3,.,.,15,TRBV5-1,TGCGCCAGCAGCTTTGGGGGGTCTAGCACAGATACGCAGTATTTT,CASSFGGSSTDTQYF
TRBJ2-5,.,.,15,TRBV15,TGTGCCACCAGCAGAGATGGTGGCAGCCAAGAGACCCAGTACTTC,CATSRDGGSQETQYF
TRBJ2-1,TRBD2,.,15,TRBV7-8,TGTGCCAGCAGCTTAGCTAGGACTAGACCCAATGAGCAGTTCTTC,CASSLARTRPNEQFF
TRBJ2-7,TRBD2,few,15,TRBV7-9,TGTGCCAGCAGTTCAAGCGGGAGGTACTCCTACGAGCAGTACTTC,CASSSSGRYSYEQYF
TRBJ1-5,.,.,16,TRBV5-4,TGTGCCTACGGAGAAGGCCGGGACAAGAGCAATCAGCCCCAGCATTTT,CAYGEGRDKSNQPQHF
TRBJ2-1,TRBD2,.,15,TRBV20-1,TGCAGTGCTAGTCCTAGCGGGAGGTATTACAATGAGCAGTTCTTC,CSASPSGRYYNEQFF
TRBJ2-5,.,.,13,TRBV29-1,TGCAGCGTTGAAAGGGGGATGGGAGAGACCCAGTACTTC,CSVERGMGETQYF
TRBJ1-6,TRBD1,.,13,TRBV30,TGTGCCTGGGGGACAGGGGATAATTCACCCCTCCACTTT,CAWGTGDNSPLHF
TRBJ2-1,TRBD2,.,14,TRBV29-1,TGCAGCGTTGAGGGCGGGGGATCCTACAATGAGCAGTTCTTC,CSVEGGGSYNEQFF
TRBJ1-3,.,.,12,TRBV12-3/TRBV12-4,TGTGCCAGCAGTTTATCCTCGGACACCATATATTTT,CASSLSSDTIYF
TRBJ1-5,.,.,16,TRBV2,TGTGCCAGCAGTGAAGCGCACAGAAATAGCAATCAGCCCCAGCATTTT,CASSEAHRNSNQPQHF
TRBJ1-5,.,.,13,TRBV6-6,TGTGCCAGCAGTTATCAGTCCAATCAGCCCCAGCATTTT,CASSYQSNQPQHF
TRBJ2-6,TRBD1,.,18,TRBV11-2,TGTGCCAGCAGCTTATCGGGCAGGGGGCGATCTGGGGCCAACGTCCTGACTTTC,CASSLSGRGRSGANVLTF
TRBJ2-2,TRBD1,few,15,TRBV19,TGTGCCAGTAGTGCTCGACAGGGGGGGACCGGGGAGCTGTTTTTT,CASSARQGGTGELFF
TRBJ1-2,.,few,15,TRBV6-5,TGTGCCAGCAGTTACGGGCTGTCCTCAGGGAACCCCTACACCTTC,CASSYGLSSGNPYTF
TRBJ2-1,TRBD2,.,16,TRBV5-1,TGCGCCAGCAGCTTGACCCTAGCGGGAGTGCACAATGAGCAGTTCTTC,CASSLTLAGVHNEQFF
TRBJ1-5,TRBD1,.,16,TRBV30,TGTGCCTGGAGCGATGTTACCGGGACAGGGGCTCAGCCCCAGCATTTT,CAWSDVTGTGAQPQHF
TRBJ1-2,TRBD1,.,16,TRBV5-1,TGCGCCAGCAGGTTTCACCAGACAGGGGCCAACTATGGCTACACCTTC,CASRFHQTGANYGYTF
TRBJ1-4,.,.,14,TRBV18,TGTGCCAGCTCACCATCGTTCATAGATGAAAAACTGTTTTTT,CASSPSFIDEKLFF
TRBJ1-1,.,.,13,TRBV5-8,TGTGCCAGCAGCAGTACCAGGAACACTGAAGCTTTCTTT,CASSSTRNTEAFF
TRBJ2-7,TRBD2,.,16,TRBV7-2,TGTGCCAGCAGCTTAGCCGGGGGGAGGCGACGGGACGAGCAGTACTTC,CASSLAGGRRRDEQYF
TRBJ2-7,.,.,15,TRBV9,TGTGCCAGCAGCGGCTCGGGACACCGGACCTACGAGCAGTACTTC,CASSGSGHRTYEQYF